This TCR beta chain was captured in a study of blood T cell repertoires in COVID-19. Trimming cost V 4 bases and J 5 bases, with 15 bases left between them. Per germline, CDR1 SEHNR and CDR2 FQNEAQ (reference sequence). This CDR3 comprises 14 residues. The protocol was immunoSEQ multiplex PCR, while the TCRdb copy is restricted to in-frame clones and leaves out a portion. The sample includes under 250,000 clones, 70% to 90% seen only once; the top ten take 2% to 3%. Sequenced sample: peripheral blood. The V gene is TRBV7-9, the J gene TRBJ2-7; D gene unclear. The TCR comes from a woman in her 70s with active or convalescent COVID-19. CDR3 nucleotide sequence: TGTGCCAGCAGCTCCGACTCCCGCCCGGACGAGCAGTACTTC. Its translation: CASSSDSRPDEQYF.